Here is one TCR beta chain with its context. Its antigen is still unknown. In terms of origin and age, donors were healthy Caucasian individuals from Russia aged 6 to 90. The data stem from a study of blood T cells in healthy people across ages. Trimming pared 1 base from V and 3 bases from J, leaving 16 bases between. CDR1 is SGHTA, CDR2 FQGNSA, per germline. The CDR3 sequence is 16 residues long. Together with a sample-barcoded 5' primer, a J-beta primer mix was included in a second PCR lasting 7 to 11 cycles. Each TCR beta cDNA got a 12-nucleotide random molecular identifier. TCRdb re-called the 5' RACE reads with MiXCR, one entry per CDR3 protein. The sample yields approximately 730,000 distinct CDR3 sequences, roughly 45% seen once. Notes on the study in general: Diversity estimates from one million T cells were considered underestimates. Long-lived donors had more naive CD4+ cells and higher diversity than aged donors.

The gene calls are TRBV7-2 and TRBJ2-7; D perhaps matches TRBD2 (5 bases). The specimen was blood. The receptor's source is a woman aged 55-70 years in good health. The CDR3 DNA reads TGTGCCAGCAGCTTAGAGGTATCCGACGGGGTCTACGAGCAGTACTTC. Its translation: CASSLEVSDGVYEQYF.